This paragraph reports one T cell receptor (beta chain). It has no known antigen specificity. No quality values exist for individual bases; no much larger clone is one base distant. These data originate in a study of cytomegalovirus exposure and HLA in healthy donors (dated by TCRdb to about 2017). For context, the study as a whole: An earlier analysis of under 600 of the donors reported approximately 300 Gb of sequence data and around 110 million unique TCR beta sequences from 150 million to 200 million T cells. An early release covering roughly 600 HLA-typed donors comprised roughly 300 gigabases of sequencing data and tens of millions of unique TCR sequences. Of the approximately 400 genotyped donors, about 80% fell in the genetic ancestry cluster associated with self-reported Caucasian donors. The study aimed to test whether signatures of past pathogen exposure could be identified by cataloging public T cell receptors. Using immunosequencing, the study profiled T cell repertoires from about 650 subjects and related those repertoires to cytomegalovirus serostatus. A separate validation cohort of 100 to 150 different subjects was used in addition to the approximately 610-subject first cohort. To predict cytomegalovirus infection status, the study combined high-throughput TCR immunosequencing, statistical association of individual TCRs with disease status, and machine learning. In a later analysis, previously published TCR beta repertoires from 600 to 850 donors were re-analyzed and high-resolution HLA genotyping was added so that TCR occurrence patterns could be studied. Rather than drawing on any new phenotypic data, the later analysis identified candidate immune exposures from TCR beta sequences and the way those sequences occurred across donors. In an earlier analysis of a few hundred of the donors, high-throughput TCR beta sequencing was used to judge whether each TCR beta V gene segment behaved as functional or pseudogenic. Donor age, sex, ethnicity and CMV serostatus were compiled alongside the repertoire data. A later genetic analysis took genome-wide SNP genotypes for about 65% of the roughly 670 donors and used that subset as a discovery cohort. All discovery cohort repertoires had been generated using a single sequencing platform. HLA typing included class I and class II loci at four-digit resolution. The number of typed donors differed by locus: roughly 629-640 for A, B, C, DRB1 and DQB1; 522 for DQA1; fewer than 610 for DPA1; and about 450 for DPB1. A handful of DR-DQ haplotypes were handled as single units for association and clustering because linkage in the cohort was strong. Among approximately 370 genotyped donors of the cohort, an average of about 220,000 unique TCR beta nucleotide sequences was sequenced per donor, of which 15% to 20% were non-productive. Overall results and qualifications from the work: The classifier was reported to diagnose cytomegalovirus status with high specificity and sensitivity in both the original and validation cohorts. Immune exposure information for the cohort was limited to CMV serostatus. Compared with the roughly 600-donor mean, donors in an Asian-associated ancestry cluster had fewer N-insertions in productive TCRs, according to a later genetic analysis. Most TCR sequences were observed very rarely across donors, whereas some public TCRs were present in many individuals. A later analysis associated 17,000 or so TCR beta sequences with specific HLA alleles at a false discovery rate of 0.05. In a later analysis, TCR association rates were found to vary across HLA loci, with the most associated TCRs seen for DRB1 alleles and the fewest for HLA-C alleles. An association between a missense DCLRE1C variant and V-gene and J-gene trimming of TCR beta chains was found in a later genetic analysis and replicated in an independent cohort. Presence/absence analyses assumed roughly uniform sequencing depth across donors, an assumption that may not hold. Three of the identified cytomegalovirus-associated TCR beta chains were confirmed in vitro to be specific for cytomegalovirus antigens. Correlated functional status among segregating V segments might reflect linkage disequilibrium, but an unknown experimental factor could not be ruled out. A cluster of highly shared sequence variants was judged likely to represent a technical artifact of the sequencing pipeline. According to the authors, the approach could potentially be generalized to other disease states and immunological phenotypes. Because counts were too low, roughly 17 rarely observed V segments, including chromosome 9 orphons, were left out of the earlier analysis of 587 of the donors. A later analysis reported that several top co-occurrence clusters appeared linked to parvovirus B19, influenza, CMV and Epstein-Barr virus. A later analysis found that HLA-associated TCR beta chains were more clonally expanded and had lower generation probabilities than equally common non-associated chains. When HLA alleles, especially DR and DQ, strongly co-occurred, TCR associations were difficult to assign to individual alleles. In a later analysis, most CMV-associated TCR beta chains were found to appear HLA-restricted, with HLA associations seemingly driven largely by CMV exposure. A further reported finding was that TCR beta sequences accurately predicted the HLA-A and HLA-B alleles for most subjects in the first cohort. Because HLA typing was missing for some donors at each locus, association tests included only the typed subset. The 87-base-pair reads could not distinguish some IMGT-functional V segments, including TRBV6-2 and TRBV6-3, so those segments were excluded. The cohort was sequenced for TCR beta chains only, and without alpha or paired-chain data the features that could be detected were limited. Broadly in line with IMGT annotations, most TCR beta V segments showed up in productive rearrangements about 90% or about 30% of the time in an earlier analysis of several hundred of the donors. The study gave a list of over 150 TCR beta chains associated with cytomegalovirus.

Libraries were built with the immunoSEQ multiplex PCR assay. The multiplex PCR relied on a mix of 60 forward primers for TCR Vbeta segments and 13 reverse primers for TCR Jbeta segments. The CDR3 region of rearranged TCR beta genes was amplified from genomic DNA by a multiplex PCR assay. On the Illumina HiSeq System, the amplified TCR beta libraries were sequenced as 87-base-pair reads. As for how the authors treated the data: Across the 700 or so repertoires, a later analysis counted tens of millions of unique TCR beta chains, approximately 12 million of which were shared by at least two donors. Raw reads were error-corrected and collapsed into unique sequences by a nearest-neighbor algorithm in which closely related sequences were merged to remove PCR and sequencing errors. V, D and J gene segments were assigned by aligning CDR3 sequences to IMGT reference sequences. For a sequence to be retained, a match of at least six nucleotides was required to both a V gene segment and a J gene segment. Rearrangements were classified as productive when the CDR3 lacked stop codons and remained in frame with V and J, and all other rearrangements were classified as non-productive. Following IMGT convention, CDR3 was defined as the stretch from the second conserved V-encoded cysteine up to the conserved J-encoded phenylalanine. Sequences without an unambiguous match to a single V gene segment were excluded from the earlier analysis of 450 to 750 of the donors. In an earlier analysis of 587 of the donors, V segments were called functional above 56.7% productive rearrangements and were called segregating when the between-donor standard deviation exceeded 5%. A statistical classification framework was built to diagnose cytomegalovirus status from the catalog of TCR beta chain sequences. V and J gene assignment, in a later analysis, came from comparing TCR nucleotide sequences with IMGT/GENE-DB human TR gene sequences. A later analysis assigned CDR3 sequences and most-parsimonious VDJ recombination scenarios with the TCRdist pipeline. A later analysis defined each TCR beta chain by its CDR3 amino acid sequence plus V-gene family, and excluded reads lacking a unique V-gene family. To address suspected cross-contamination and a sequencing artifact, a later analysis removed 592 highly shared, low-generation-probability nucleotide sequences. In a later analysis, a clonal expansion index was calculated for each public chain from normalized within-repertoire ranks of inferred template counts. In a later analysis, generation probabilities were computed using a VDJ recombination model fitted to out-of-frame rearrangements, and the results were checked against IGoR. Hypergeometric tests were used in a later analysis to score TCR-TCR, TCR-HLA and TCR-CMV co-occurrence, with a repertoire-size bias correction applied to the TCR pairs. A later analysis estimated false discovery rates by permuting HLA or CMV assignments 20 times. In a later analysis, co-occurring TCRs were grouped with DBSCAN, and TCRdist sequence similarity was added when clustering was performed within HLA-allele-positive subsets. Repertoires with fewer than 30,000 or more than 120,000 public chains, plus five repertoires with anomalous nucleotide sharing, were excluded from co-occurrence clustering. TCRdb stores this immuneACCESS table with in-frame sequences only. Part of the clones is absent; in the studies checked, under half of the shortfall reflects unresolved V genes, and no reason is known for the rest. V and J calls and clone size are those listed in that table; D and trimming were worked out from the DNA. The sample table shows 130,000 to 150,000 clones, and more than 70% are seen once. Of the sample, 4.5% to 6% falls within the top ten clones.

Measured from the cysteine to the phenylalanine, the CDR3 is 16 residues long. CDR3 DNA only is kept here, 48 bases in frame from base 1. Trimming takes 2 bases off V and 0 bases off J; junction bases not matched to a gene: 5. CDR1 and CDR2 are drawn from the germline V gene: ENHRY, SYGVKD. The cohort consisted of 600 to 750 healthy bone marrow donors. All cohort members were sampled while nominally healthy, although unrecorded immune exposures were likely present. The donor tested CMV seronegative, placing the donor among the roughly 350 seronegative members of the cohort. Every donor gave a peripheral blood sample, and the peripheral blood mononuclear cells from that sample were used for TCR beta sequencing. The Qiagen DNeasy Blood Extraction Kit was used to extract genomic DNA from the blood cell samples.

Here the chain combines TRBV10-3 and TRBJ2-7; the central 9 bases match TRBD2. Sequencing input: PBMCs. The sequence was obtained from a woman between 45 and 60 years old in good health and CMV-seronegative. The encoded CDR3 is CAISEQGLASSYEQYF. The DNA reads TGTGCCATCAGTGAGCAGGGACTAGCAAGCTCCTACGAGCAGTACTTC.